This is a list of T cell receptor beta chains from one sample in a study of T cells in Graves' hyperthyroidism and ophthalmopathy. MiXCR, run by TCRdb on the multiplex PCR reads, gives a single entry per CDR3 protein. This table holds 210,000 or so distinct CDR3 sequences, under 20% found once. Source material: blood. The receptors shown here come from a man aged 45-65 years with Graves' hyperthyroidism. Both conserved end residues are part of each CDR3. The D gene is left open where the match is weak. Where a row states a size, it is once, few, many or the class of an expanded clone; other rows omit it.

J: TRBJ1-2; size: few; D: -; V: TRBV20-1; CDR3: CSANSGFDYGYTF; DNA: TGCAGTGCTAACAGTGGTTTTGACTATGGCTACACCTTC
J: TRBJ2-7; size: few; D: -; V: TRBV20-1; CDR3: CSARGDSYEQYF; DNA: TGCAGTGCTAGAGGGGACTCCTACGAGCAGTACTTC
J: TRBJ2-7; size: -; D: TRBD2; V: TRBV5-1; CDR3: CASSLAASGSYEQYF; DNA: TGCGCCAGCAGCTTGGCCGCTAGCGGTTCCTACGAGCAGTACTTC
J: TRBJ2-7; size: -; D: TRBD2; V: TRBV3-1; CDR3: CASSRRTSGSWDEQYF; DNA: TGTGCCAGCAGCCGCCGGACTAGCGGGAGTTGGGACGAGCAGTACTTC
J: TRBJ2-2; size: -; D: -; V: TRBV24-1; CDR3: CATSDHGSVNTGELFF; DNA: TGTGCCACCAGTGACCATGGTAGCGTGAACACCGGGGAGCTGTTTTTT
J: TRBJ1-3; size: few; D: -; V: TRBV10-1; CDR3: CASSESRAISSYSGNTIYF; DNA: TGCGCCAGCAGTGAATCAAGAGCCATCTCTTCTTACTCTGGAAACACCATATATTTT
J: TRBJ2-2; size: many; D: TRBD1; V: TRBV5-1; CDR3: CASSGRTGLTGELFF; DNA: TGCGCCAGCAGCGGAAGGACAGGGCTCACCGGGGAGCTGTTTTTT
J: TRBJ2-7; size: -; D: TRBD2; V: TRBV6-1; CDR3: CASSAWTSGKGGEQYF; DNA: TGTGCCAGCAGTGCCTGGACTAGCGGGAAAGGGGGCGAGCAGTACTTC
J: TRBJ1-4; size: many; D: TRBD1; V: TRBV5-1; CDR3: CASSFLSGTANEKLFF; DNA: TGCGCCAGCAGCTTCCTTTCCGGGACAGCTAATGAAAAACTGTTTTTT
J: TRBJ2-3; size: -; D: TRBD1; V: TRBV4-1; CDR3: CASSQDPGQLTDTQYF; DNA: TGCGCCAGCAGCCAGGATCCGGGACAGCTCACAGATACGCAGTATTTT
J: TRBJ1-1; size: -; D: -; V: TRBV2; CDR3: CAIVGEAMNTEAFF; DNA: TGTGCCATCGTTGGGGAGGCCATGAACACTGAAGCTTTCTTT
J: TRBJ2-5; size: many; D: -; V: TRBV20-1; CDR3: CSARHFRKETQYF; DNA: TGCAGTGCTAGGCATTTTAGGAAAGAGACCCAGTACTTC
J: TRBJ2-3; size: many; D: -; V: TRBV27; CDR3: CASSPTPRASTDTQYF; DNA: TGTGCCAGCAGTCCTACACCCCGAGCGTCCACAGATACGCAGTATTTT
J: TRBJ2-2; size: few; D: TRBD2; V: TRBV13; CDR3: CASSSLAGGPSGGELFF; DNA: TGTGCCAGCAGCTCGTTAGCGGGAGGGCCCTCCGGCGGGGAGCTGTTTTTT
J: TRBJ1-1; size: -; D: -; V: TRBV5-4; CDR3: CATKTLTSNTEAFF; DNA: TGTGCCACCAAGACCTTAACGTCGAACACTGAAGCTTTCTTT
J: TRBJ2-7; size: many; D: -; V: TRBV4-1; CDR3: CASSSSSGSSYEQYF; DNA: TGCGCCAGCAGCTCCTCATCGGGGAGCTCCTACGAGCAGTACTTC
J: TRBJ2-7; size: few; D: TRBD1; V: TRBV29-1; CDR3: CSVMTGNSYEQYF; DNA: TGCAGCGTTATGACAGGGAACTCCTACGAGCAGTACTTC